These T cell receptor beta chains were read from a single sample in a study of CD8 T cells in Susac syndrome. TCRdb re-derived calls from the immunoSEQ multiplex PCR reads in MiXCR, one entry per CDR3 protein. The sample lists about 300,000 distinct CDR3 sequences, approximately 85% seen once, with approximately 0.2% in the top ten. Specimen: CD8+ T cells from PBMCs. The receptors were sampled from a human donor with multiple sclerosis. The CDR3 runs from the conserved cysteine through the conserved F or W. D genes are given only for firm matches. Expanded clones are given a class, and other clones once, few, many or no size at all.

v_gene	abundance	j_gene	d_gene	CDR3aa	CDR3nt
TRBV4-3	few	TRBJ2-7	-	CASSHLGGSSYEQYF	TGCGCCAGCAGCCACCTTGGAGGGAGCTCCTACGAGCAGTACTTC
TRBV25-1	-	TRBJ1-1	-	CASSEIGSGRTEAFF	TGTGCCAGCAGTGAAATTGGATCGGGGAGAACTGAAGCTTTCTTT
TRBV6-1	-	TRBJ1-1	-	CASLTGTTEAFF	TGTGCCAGCCTAACAGGGACCACTGAAGCTTTCTTT
TRBV20-1	-	TRBJ2-1	TRBD2	CSASMGLAGYNEQFF	TGCAGTGCTAGTATGGGACTAGCGGGCTACAATGAGCAGTTCTTC
TRBV6-2/TRBV6-3	-	TRBJ2-6	-	CASLGSGANVLTF	TGTGCCAGCCTGGGGTCTGGGGCCAACGTCCTGACTTTC
TRBV20-1	once	TRBJ2-7	TRBD2	CSARDGDYVYEQYF	TGCAGTGCTAGAGACGGGGACTATGTTTACGAGCAGTACTTC
TRBV5-5	-	TRBJ1-5	TRBD1	CASSLGGQGRGQPQHF	TGTGCCAGCAGCTTGGGAGGACAGGGGCGCGGTCAGCCCCAGCATTTT
TRBV7-3	-	TRBJ2-1	TRBD1	CASSYNRGIANEQFF	TGTGCCAGCAGTTACAACAGGGGGATAGCCAATGAGCAGTTCTTC
TRBV12-3/TRBV12-4	-	TRBJ1-4	-	CATSRGSTNEKLFF	TGTGCCACCTCGCGGGGGTCAACTAATGAAAAACTGTTTTTT
TRBV27	few	TRBJ2-7	-	CASSPRGLTYEQYF	TGTGCCAGCAGCCCGAGGGGCCTTACCTACGAGCAGTACTTC
TRBV7-9	few	TRBJ2-1	-	CASSVNEQFF	TGTGCCAGCTCTGTTAATGAGCAGTTCTTC
TRBV16	-	TRBJ1-1	TRBD1	CASSQRTGKGTEAFF	TGTGCCAGCAGCCAAAGGACAGGGAAAGGGACTGAAGCTTTCTTT
TRBV6-2/TRBV6-3	-	TRBJ2-1	TRBD2	CASSYGGTSGRKHNEQFF	TGTGCCAGCAGTTACGGGGGGACTAGCGGGAGGAAGCACAATGAGCAGTTCTTC
TRBV27	-	TRBJ1-5	-	CASKGFSNQPQHF	TGTGCCAGCAAGGGCTTTAGCAATCAGCCCCAGCATTTT
TRBV9	-	TRBJ2-7	-	CASSVETGWGGEQYF	TGTGCCAGCAGCGTAGAAACAGGTTGGGGCGGCGAGCAGTACTTC
TRBV3-1	-	TRBJ1-3	-	CASSQVRGTTGNTIYF	TGTGCCAGCAGCCAAGTCCGCGGGACAACCGGAAACACCATATATTTT
TRBV10-3	-	TRBJ2-1	-	CAISESGSGNEQFF	TGTGCCATCAGTGAGTCCGGATCCGGCAATGAGCAGTTCTTC
TRBV6-4	-	TRBJ2-3	-	CASSDFGGTSTDTQYF	TGTGCCAGCAGTGATTTCGGCGGGACTAGCACAGATACGCAGTATTTT
TRBV7-2	-	TRBJ1-6	-	CASSYTDYSPLHF	TGTGCCAGCAGCTACACAGACTATTCACCCCTCCACTTT
TRBV28	-	TRBJ1-1	-	CASSPPTGPNTEAFF	TGTGCCAGCAGTCCACCGACAGGCCCGAACACTGAAGCTTTCTTT
TRBV28	-	TRBJ1-1	-	CASSLGKGGLTEAFF	TGTGCCAGCAGTTTAGGAAAGGGGGGGCTCACTGAAGCTTTCTTT
TRBV27	few	TRBJ1-2	-	CASSLGPLDYGYTF	TGTGCCAGCAGTTTGGGACCGCTCGACTATGGCTACACCTTC
TRBV16	-	TRBJ1-1	-	CASSQLGATEAFF	TGTGCCAGCAGCCAATTAGGTGCCACTGAAGCTTTCTTT
TRBV9	-	TRBJ2-1	-	CASSVEGGEDEQFF	TGTGCCAGCAGCGTAGAAGGGGGTGAGGATGAGCAGTTCTTC
TRBV18	-	TRBJ2-1	-	CASSPGFPYNEQFF	TGTGCCAGCTCACCAGGGTTCCCCTACAATGAGCAGTTCTTC
TRBV28	-	TRBJ1-1	-	CASSLTEATEAFF	TGTGCCAGCAGTTTAACGGAGGCCACTGAAGCTTTCTTT
TRBV12-3/TRBV12-4	-	TRBJ2-1	TRBD2	CASSFLGGGYNEQFF	TGTGCCAGCAGTTTTCTCGGCGGGGGGTACAATGAGCAGTTCTTC
TRBV7-3	-	TRBJ2-7	-	CASSLKQQYF	TGTGCCAGCAGCTTAAAGCAGCAGTACTTC
TRBV28	once	TRBJ1-2	-	CASSLGPWGGYTF	TGTGCCAGCAGTTTAGGTCCGTGGGGTGGCTACACCTTC
TRBV29-1	-	TRBJ2-7	-	CSVPMGGNPYEQYF	TGCAGCGTCCCAATGGGGGGTAACCCCTACGAGCAGTACTTC
TRBV5-6	-	TRBJ2-1	-	CASSLTVGGTYNEQFF	TGTGCCAGCAGCTTAACGGTTGGAGGGACCTACAATGAGCAGTTCTTC
TRBV4-2	-	TRBJ2-3	-	CASSQDEGSTDTQYF	TGTGCCAGCAGCCAAGATGAGGGAAGCACAGATACGCAGTATTTT
TRBV9	-	TRBJ2-7	TRBD1	CASSRQGNNEQYF	TGTGCCAGCAGCCGACAGGGAAACAACGAGCAGTACTTC
TRBV3-1	-	TRBJ2-5	TRBD2	CARVLAGEETQYF	TGTGCCAGAGTCCTAGCGGGAGAGGAGACCCAGTACTTC
TRBV9	-	TRBJ2-7	-	CASSVFGGSHEQYF	TGTGCCAGCAGCGTTTTTGGGGGCAGTCACGAGCAGTACTTC
TRBV6-2/TRBV6-3	-	TRBJ2-1	-	CASGAENNEQFF	TGTGCCAGCGGAGCGGAAAACAATGAGCAGTTCTTC
TRBV27	-	TRBJ1-2	TRBD1	CASSLSSRGPDGYTF	TGTGCCAGCAGTTTATCGTCCAGGGGGCCGGATGGCTACACCTTC
TRBV6-1	few	TRBJ2-3	-	CASSYTAPNLYTQYF	TGTGCCAGCAGTTACACTGCGCCGAATCTTTATACGCAGTATTTT
TRBV27	-	TRBJ2-7	TRBD2	CASSWVAGATSYEQYF	TGTGCCAGCAGTTGGGTAGCGGGAGCCACCTCCTACGAGCAGTACTTC
TRBV3-1	-	TRBJ1-4	-	CASSQEGFPTNEKLFF	TGTGCCAGCAGCCAAGAGGGGTTCCCAACTAATGAAAAACTGTTTTTT
TRBV27	-	TRBJ1-5	-	CASKKGLYSNQPQHF	TGTGCCAGCAAGAAGGGCCTGTATAGCAATCAGCCCCAGCATTTT
TRBV4-1	-	TRBJ1-2	-	CASSRPRQILEGYTF	TGCGCCAGCAGCCGCCCCCGACAGATTCTAGAGGGCTACACCTTC
TRBV20-1	-	TRBJ2-6	-	CSASLRGSGANVLTF	TGCAGTGCTAGTCTCCGGGGAAGTGGGGCCAACGTCCTGACTTTC
TRBV4-3	-	TRBJ2-7	TRBD1	CASSREGSGTGVHEQYF	TGCGCCAGCAGCCGAGAAGGATCCGGGACAGGGGTTCACGAGCAGTACTTC
TRBV7-7	-	TRBJ2-7	-	CASSLGGRADEQYF	TGTGCCAGCAGCTTAGGGGGGCGCGCCGACGAGCAGTACTTC
TRBV9	-	TRBJ2-7	-	CASSVGQEIYEQYF	TGTGCCAGCAGCGTAGGACAGGAGATTTACGAGCAGTACTTC
TRBV7-9	few	TRBJ2-7	TRBD1	CASTWGQDSYEQYF	TGTGCCAGCACCTGGGGACAGGACTCCTACGAGCAGTACTTC
TRBV29-1	-	TRBJ2-2	-	CSGNVPNTGELFF	TGCAGCGGAAACGTACCGAACACCGGGGAGCTGTTTTTT